A selection of T cell receptor beta chains follows, all from one sample in a study of blood T cell repertoires in COVID-19. TCRdb keeps only in-frame clones here, not all; method: immunoSEQ multiplex PCR. The data hold 130,000 to 150,000 clones, with just under 85% observed a single time. Material: peripheral blood. These receptors all stem from a woman between 40 and 50 years old with active or convalescent COVID-19. Each CDR3 is given with its conserved first and last residue. Fields, in order: clone size, J gene, V gene, CDR3 protein. Clone size is given for some rows only: seen once, a few or many times, or a class if the clone is expanded.

>NA|TRBJ1-1|TRBV5-1
CASSFIDRVEAFF
>NA|TRBJ1-2|TRBV15
CATSREGQARYGYTF
>NA|TRBJ1-1|TRBV16
CASSQSYRATEAFF
>NA|TRBJ2-5|TRBV15
CATSRDLTSRTEETQYF
>NA|TRBJ2-5|TRBV11-2
CASSLVASSGIGETQYF
>NA|TRBJ2-3|TRBV4-1
CASSQVLLSTDTQYF
>NA|TRBJ1-1|TRBV19
CASSLGAPNTEAFF
>NA|TRBJ1-2|TRBV6-6
CASTYTTGGYGYTF
>once|TRBJ1-6|TRBV5-1
CASSLAGPNSPLHF
>NA|TRBJ1-1|TRBV6-5
CASSFDRLVNTEAFF
>NA|TRBJ2-2|TRBV19
CASIEIKADRGNTGELFF
>NA|TRBJ2-5|TRBV5-1
CASGGGPVETQYF
>few|TRBJ1-1|TRBV28
CASSFHSITGGTEAFF
>NA|TRBJ1-2|TRBV4-1
CASSQDGRVDGYTF
>NA|TRBJ1-3|TRBV4-1
CASSQDRTGTGGFFSGNTIYF
>NA|TRBJ1-4|TRBV6-5
CASSYSATRGRGKLFF
>few|TRBJ1-4|TRBV5-1
CASSWGTTKGEKLFF
>NA|TRBJ2-2|TRBV23-1
CASAKTGNTGELFF
>once|TRBJ2-4|TRBV5-1
CASSLDNRGRVGQGNIQYF
>NA|TRBJ1-3|TRBV11-2
CASSSQGGSGNTIYF
>NA|TRBJ1-4|TRBV4-1
CASSFFGTREEKLFF
>NA|TRBJ2-5|TRBV23-1
CASSHPTGHQETQYF
>once|TRBJ1-1|TRBV20-1
CSARAREAFF
>NA|TRBJ1-2|TRBV6-5
CASSPRQGATYGYTF
>NA|TRBJ1-6|TRBV9
CASSVTGKSPLHF
>NA|TRBJ1-5|TRBV12-3/TRBV12-4
CASSLARDQPQHF
>NA|TRBJ2-7|TRBV28
CASRQGGYEQYF
>NA|TRBJ2-1|TRBV28
CASRLILGQGTSNEQFF
>NA|TRBJ2-4|TRBV19
CASTRGGAENIQYF
>NA|TRBJ2-1|TRBV27
CASSLMVWGVFNEQFF
>NA|TRBJ2-7|TRBV6-2/TRBV6-3
CASSYFAGGAPTSEQYF
>NA|TRBJ1-1|TRBV28
CASSLVAGLNTEAFF
>NA|TRBJ1-1|TRBV5-1
CASSFGQGKGWTEAFF
>NA|TRBJ1-3|TRBV7-2
CASSQTTGLVGNTIYF
>NA|TRBJ2-3|TRBV29-1
CSAPVAGSTDTQYF
>NA|TRBJ1-4|TRBV4-3
CASSQGPGQGNEKLFF
>NA|TRBJ2-1|TRBV5-1
CASSLSPIRGEQFF
>NA|TRBJ2-7|TRBV9
CASSATGGPYEQYF
>NA|TRBJ2-7|TRBV5-1
CASSLGQGYDEQYF
>NA|TRBJ2-1|TRBV6-4
CASSPRPMTYNEQFF
>NA|TRBJ2-1|TRBV18
CASSPGLAGGNEQFF
>NA|TRBJ2-7|TRBV28
CASSRPGQGFYEQYF
>NA|TRBJ2-1|TRBV6-2/TRBV6-3
CASSYSIDRLFSYNEQFF
>NA|TRBJ1-1|TRBV2
CASNGQGRGEAFF
>NA|TRBJ1-2|TRBV9
CASSVGQGTYGYTF
>few|TRBJ2-3|TRBV6-6
CASSYAGADTQYF
>NA|TRBJ2-5|TRBV5-6
CASSGDREETQYF
>NA|TRBJ1-1|TRBV27
CASSRGNTEAFF
>NA|TRBJ1-4|TRBV28
CASSWDRVREKLFF
>NA|TRBJ2-1|TRBV19
CASSIFQGGNEQFF
>NA|TRBJ1-2|TRBV24-1
CATSDRYRHYGYTF
>NA|TRBJ2-5|TRBV7-9
CASSFRVAGVQETQYF
>NA|TRBJ2-7|TRBV27
CASSPDRLYYYEQYF
>NA|TRBJ1-1|TRBV4-3
CASSQDQAGMNTEAFF
>once|TRBJ2-3|TRBV7-2
CASSPDREDTQYF
>NA|TRBJ1-1|TRBV18
CASSLKTGANTEAFF
>NA|TRBJ1-1|TRBV28
CASSSHKNMNTEAFF
>NA|TRBJ1-6|TRBV2
CATQEQSSYNSPLHF
>NA|TRBJ1-2|TRBV29-1
CSVVQGSGYTF
>NA|TRBJ1-2|TRBV9
CASTSDRNYGYTF